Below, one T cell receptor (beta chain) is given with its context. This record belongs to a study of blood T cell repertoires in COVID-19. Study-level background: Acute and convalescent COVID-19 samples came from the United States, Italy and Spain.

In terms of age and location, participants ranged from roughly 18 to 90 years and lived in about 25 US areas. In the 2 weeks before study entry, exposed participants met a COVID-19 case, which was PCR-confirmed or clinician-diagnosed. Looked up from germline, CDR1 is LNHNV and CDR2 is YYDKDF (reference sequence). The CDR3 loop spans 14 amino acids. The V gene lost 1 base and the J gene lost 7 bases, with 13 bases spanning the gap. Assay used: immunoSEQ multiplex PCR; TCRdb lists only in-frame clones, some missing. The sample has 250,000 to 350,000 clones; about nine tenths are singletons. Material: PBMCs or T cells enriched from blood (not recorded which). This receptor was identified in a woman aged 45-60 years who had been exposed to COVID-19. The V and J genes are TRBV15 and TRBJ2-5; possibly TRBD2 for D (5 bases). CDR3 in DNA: TGTGCCACCAGCAGAGGTCCCCTGGAGGCGACCCAGTACTTC. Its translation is CATSRGPLEATQYF.